This T cell receptor beta chain was observed in a study of shared clonotypes between healthy human individuals. Study-wide results and caveats: Even with large depth, rarefaction showed that sorted-subset sequencing was incomplete. Few donors restricted represented genetic and exposure-history diversity.

Division of CD4+ cells produced a CD45RA+ naive subset and a CD45RA-negative memory subset. Here immunoSEQ multiplex PCR was the method, and the copy in TCRdb shows in-frame clones only, minus some. The sample records some 1 million clones, about 75% being singletons. On this clone itself: Its antigen is still unknown.

The sequence derives from a man in his late teens or twenties in good health. The specimen sequenced was memory CD4+ T cells sorted from blood. As for subset: CD45RA-negative fraction.

This CDR3 is CASSFPRQNTEAFF. DNA for the CDR3: TGTGCCAGCAGCTTTCCTAGGCAGAACACTGAAGCTTTCTTT. The rearrangement links TRBV7-9 to TRBJ1-1; no definite D call. V was shortened by 3 bases and J by 1 base, with 9 bases between the two germline ends. The CDR3 loop spans 14 amino acids. Germline CDR1 and CDR2: SEHNR and FQNEAQ (reference sequence).